A single sample is the source of the 25 T cell receptor beta chains below, sequenced in a study of blood T cell repertoires in COVID-19. Produced via immunoSEQ multiplex PCR; TCRdb's table is partial and in-frame only. The table lists approximately 38,000 clones, 80% to 90% of them singletons. The specimen was peripheral blood. The receptors were gathered from a human donor in a cohort sampled during active COVID-19.

The rearrangement links TRBV19 to TRBJ2-6, with TRBD2 identical over 8 bases. Germline trimming cut 2 bases from V and 0 bases from J; bases unmatched to any gene: 3. The CDR3 loop spans 17 amino acids. Germline CDR1 reads LNHDA; CDR2 reads SQIVND (reference sequence). The CDR3: CASSILAGLSGANVLTF. The CDR3 nucleotides are TGTGCCAGTAGTATACTAGCGGGCCTCTCTGGGGCCAACGTCCTGACTTTC.

J is TRBJ1-1 and V is TRBV28; no clear D gene. V was cut by 5 bases and J by 3 bases, with 13 bases left in between. This CDR3 spans 14 amino acids. Germline values: CDR1 MDHEN, CDR2 SYDVKM. The CDR3 here is CASSQRERDTEAFF. CDR3 DNA sequence: TGTGCCAGCAGTCAAAGGGAGAGGGACACTGAAGCTTTCTTT.

The gene calls are TRBV6-5 and TRBJ1-2; 9 bases are shared with TRBD1. The CDR3 contains 13 residues. The V and J ends lost 5 bases and 6 bases, in that order; junction bases with no gene match: 4. Germline V CDR1 and CDR2: MNHEY, SVGAGI. CDR3 residues: CASSLWTGDGYTF. CDR3 nucleotides: TGTGCCAGCAGTCTCTGGACAGGGGATGGCTACACCTTC.

The chain joins TRBV5-4 to TRBJ2-1; D perhaps matches TRBD1 (5 bases). The CDR3 runs to 11 residues. CDR1 is SGHNT, CDR2 YYREEE, per germline (reference sequence). The V end was cut by 5 bases, the J end by 10 bases, with 10 bases between. CDR3 nucleotides: TGTGCCAGCAGTACCAGACAGGAGCAGTTCTTC. This gives the protein CASSTRQEQFF.

The rearrangement joins TRBV30 to TRBJ2-1; D might be TRBD2 (6 bases). This CDR3 is built from 12 residues. Trimming cost V 2 bases and J 10 bases, with 12 bases left between them. The germline V gene has CDR1 GTSNPN and CDR2 SVGIG (reference sequence). This CDR3 is CAWSPKGREQFF. CDR3 bases: TGTGCCTGGAGTCCCAAGGGGAGGGAGCAGTTCTTC.

V and J are TRBV9 and TRBJ2-1, with 10 nucleotides matching TRBD1. J lost 7 bases, V lost 2 bases, and 6 bases had no gene match. The germline CDR1 and CDR2 sequences are SGDLS and YYNGEE. The CDR3 runs to 15 residues. The DNA for the CDR3 is TGTGCCAGCAGCGTTGGGACAGGGGAAAGGAATGAGCAGTTCTTC. Protein: CASSVGTGERNEQFF.

The count of this clone is one. The V call is TRBV2, the J call TRBJ2-7, with 10 positions matching TRBD2. The ends lost 7 bases at V and 7 bases at J; junction bases unmatched: 7. The CDR3 has 13 amino acids. The germline CDR1 and CDR2 sequences are SNHLY and FYNNEI. The CDR3 spells CASKASGGGEQYF. The CDR3 coding sequence is TGTGCCAGCAAGGCTAGCGGGGGCGGGGAGCAGTACTTC.

V and J are TRBV5-1 and TRBJ2-7, with 9 bases matching TRBD2. The CDR3 length is 14 residues. The ends lost 0 bases at V and 5 bases at J; junction bases unmatched: 3. Germline V lookup: CDR1 SGHRS, CDR2 YFSETQ. The CDR3 coding sequence is TGCGCCAGCAGCTTGGGGGCGGGAGGGAACGAGCAGTACTTC. Its protein product is CASSLGAGGNEQYF.

This chain connects TRBV2 to TRBJ2-5; 12 nucleotides align to TRBD2. The CDR3 contains 15 residues. V shed 5 bases and J 5 bases; nucleotides not matched to a gene: 6. Per the germline V gene, CDR1 is SNHLY and CDR2 is FYNNEI. The CDR3 spells CASSPLAGGRETQYF. In DNA, the CDR3 is TGTGCCAGCAGTCCACTAGCGGGAGGCCGGGAGACCCAGTACTTC.

The chain employs TRBV30 and TRBJ2-6, with D unresolved. The germline CDR1 and CDR2 sequences are GTSNPN and SVGIG (reference sequence). V was clipped by 5 bases and J by 2 bases, with 7 bases between them. The CDR3 runs to 13 residues. Here the CDR3 reads CAWQVTGANVLTF. The DNA of the CDR3 is TGTGCCTGGCAGGTTACTGGGGCCAACGTCCTGACTTTC.

This chain connects TRBV29-1 to TRBJ2-3; D not certain. The CDR3 totals 12 residues. Trimming left V 2 bases short and J 3 bases short, with 6 bases between. Per the germline V gene, CDR1 is SQVTM and CDR2 is ANQGSEA. The CDR3 loop reads CSVETGTDTQYF. The DNA for the CDR3 is TGCAGCGTTGAAACCGGGACAGATACGCAGTATTTT.

This clone was counted once. The chain links TRBV3-1 (or the pseudogene TRBV3-2) to TRBJ2-3; D is unclear. Trimming shortened V by 1 base and J by 3 bases, and 14 bases separated the two germline ends. The CDR3 sequence is 16 residues long. Germline lookup yields CDR1 LGHDT and CDR2 YNNKEL (reference sequence). CDR3 coding DNA: TGTGCCAGCAGCCAAGCACGCGGCCGGAGAACAGATACGCAGTATTTT. Translating it yields CASSQARGRRTDTQYF.

The chain combines TRBV28 with TRBJ2-5; 7 bases line up with TRBD2. V shed 5 bases, J shed 2 bases, and the junction held 23 bases outside the gene matches. This CDR3 contains 20 residues. CDR1 is MDHEN, CDR2 SYDVKM, per germline. CDR3 DNA: TGTGCCAGCAGTCGGATAGGAGGGTACACCTATATGGGAGGGCAAGAGACCCAGTACTTC. The encoded protein is CASSRIGGYTYMGGQETQYF.

The J gene is TRBJ2-2, the V gene TRBV28, with 9 bases fitting TRBD2. Germline lookup yields CDR1 MDHEN and CDR2 SYDVKM. CDR3 size: 17 residues. Trimming took 5 bases from V and 4 from J; bases not matched to a gene: 11. The CDR3 coding sequence is TGTGCCAGCAGTCCTCTTCGGGCTAGCGGGGCCACCGGGGAGCTGTTTTTT. Translating gives CASSPLRASGATGELFF.

The V and J genes are TRBV19 and TRBJ1-1, with D possibly matching TRBD1 (5 bases). This CDR3 has 11 residues. Trimming took 7 bases from V and 5 from J, leaving 8 bases between them. From germline, CDR1 is LNHDA and CDR2 SQIVND (reference sequence). Here the CDR3 reads CASTRETEAFF. Here the CDR3 DNA reads TGTGCCAGTACCAGGGAAACTGAAGCTTTCTTT.

The chain recombines TRBV28 with TRBJ2-5, with TRBD2 matching 11 bases. The trim removed 5 bases at V and 5 bases at J, leaving 10 bases unmatched. This CDR3 has 16 residues. Germline V gives CDR1 MDHEN, CDR2 SYDVKM. This CDR3 reads CASSESLAGALETQYF. As DNA, the CDR3 is TGTGCCAGCAGTGAATCACTAGCGGGAGCCCTGGAGACCCAGTACTTC.

This sequence joins TRBV6-4 and TRBJ2-1, with 8 bases fitting TRBD2. Germline loops: CDR1 MRHNA, CDR2 SNTAGT. The CDR3 extends over 14 amino acids. V trimming: 2 bases; J trimming: 4 bases; junction bases outside the gene matches: 1. CDR3 nucleotides: TGTGCCAGCAGTGACGTAGCGGGGTACAATGAGCAGTTCTTC. Protein sequence: CASSDVAGYNEQFF.

This chain joins TRBV6-5 and TRBJ1-2; 7 bases fit TRBD1. The germline V gene has CDR1 MNHEY and CDR2 SVGAGI. The junction had 3 bases not matched to a gene; V was cut back by 2 bases and J by 6 bases. The CDR3 runs 13 residues. Here the CDR3 DNA reads TGTGCCAGCAGTTACGAGGGGGCGGATGGCTACACCTTC. It specifies CASSYEGADGYTF.

J is TRBJ2-6 and V is TRBV3-1 (or the pseudogene TRBV3-2); D may be TRBD2 (6 bases). V lost 0 bases to trimming and J lost 5 bases, with 14 bases between them. Per germline, CDR1 LGHDT and CDR2 YNNKEL (reference sequence). This CDR3 comprises 17 residues. The CDR3 here is CASSQDGRGMRANVLTF. The CDR3 DNA is TGTGCCAGCAGCCAAGATGGGCGGGGTATGAGGGCCAACGTCCTGACTTTC.

The V call is TRBV3-1 (or the pseudogene TRBV3-2), the J call TRBJ2-1, with 10 bases identical to TRBD2. The CDR3 is 14 amino acids. With 6 bases clipped from V and 7 bases from J, the junction kept 6 bases outside the gene matches. From germline, CDR1 is LGHDT and CDR2 YNNKEL (reference sequence). CDR3 DNA sequence: TGTGCCAGCAGTCAGCGGGGGGGCCGAAATGAGCAGTTCTTC. Its translation is CASSQRGGRNEQFF.

This chain uses TRBV9 with TRBJ2-2, with TRBD1 as a possible D gene (5 bases). In germline, CDR1 is SGDLS, CDR2 YYNGEE. This CDR3 has 17 residues. The V and J ends lost 0 bases and 7 bases respectively, with 19 bases between them. Here the CDR3 reads CASSVEFPDPRGGELFF. DNA for the CDR3: TGTGCCAGCAGCGTAGAATTCCCGGATCCAAGGGGCGGGGAGCTGTTTTTT.

The rearrangement joins TRBV27 to TRBJ2-2; TRBD1 matches 7 bases. This CDR3 is 13 amino acids long. J lost 7 bases, V lost 3 bases, and 2 bases had no gene match. Germline assignment: CDR1 MNHEY and CDR2 SMNVEV (reference sequence). Written as DNA, the CDR3 is TGTGCCAGCAGTTTCGACAGGGTCGGGGAGCTGTTTTTT. This encodes CASSFDRVGELFF.

The chain combines TRBV5-1 with TRBJ2-3, with 10 nucleotides matching TRBD2. The CDR3 consists of 16 residues. Trimming at V came to 0 bases and at J to 4 bases, leaving 5 bases not matched to a gene. The germline gives CDR1 SGHRS, CDR2 YFSETQ. CDR3: CASSLVAGGLSDTQYF. DNA for the CDR3: TGCGCCAGCAGCTTGGTAGCGGGAGGTCTCTCAGATACGCAGTATTTT. Using reference TRBV5-1 and TRBJ2-3 for the parts outside the CDR3, the full variable domain is KAGVTQTPRYLIKTRGQQVTLSCSPISGHRSVSWYQQTPGQGLQFLFEYFSETQRNKGNFPGRFSGRQFSNSRSEMNVSTLELGDSALYLCASSLVAGGLSDTQYFGPGTRLTVL.

This chain links TRBV7-2 with TRBJ1-1, with D perhaps TRBD1 (6 bases). The CDR3 extends over 14 amino acids. Germline CDR1 SGHTA, CDR2 FQGNSA. Trimming left V 5 bases short and J 2 bases short, with 12 bases between. CDR3 region: CASSPQTGNTEAFF. The CDR3 DNA reads TGTGCCAGCAGCCCTCAGACAGGTAACACTGAAGCTTTCTTT.

This chain links TRBV5-1 with TRBJ1-1; 7 nucleotides line up with TRBD1. V was clipped by 4 bases and J by 1 base; unmatched bases: 4. In germline, CDR1 is SGHRS, CDR2 YFSETQ. The CDR3 loop spans 14 amino acids. This CDR3 is CASSPGTANTEAFF. For the CDR3, the DNA is TGCGCCAGCAGCCCCGGGACAGCGAACACTGAAGCTTTCTTT.